This TCR beta chain was sequenced during a study of shared clonotypes between healthy human individuals. It was CD45RO-negative cells, positively selected for CCR7, that made up naive CD8 cells, with terminally differentiated effector memory CD45RA+ cells excluded. The donor population consisted of healthy HIV-negative adults with no recent acute infections or vaccinations. Each sample came from a Caucasian adult donor living in Nashville, Tennessee. The CDR3 runs 15 residues. J was trimmed by 0 bases and V by 6 bases; bases with no gene match: 8. Per the germline V gene, CDR1 is SGHDT and CDR2 is YYEEEE. TCRdb's table, derived via immunoSEQ multiplex PCR, lists solely in-frame clones and lacks some. Altogether just over 2,000,000 clones are present, about 95% being singletons, with the ten largest covering 0.85% to 1.3%.

This clonotype was obtained from a man aged 18 to 35 in good health. The sequencing input was naive CD8+ T cells sorted from blood. The chain joins TRBV5-6 to TRBJ1-1; 7 bases map to TRBD1. For the CDR3, the DNA is TGTGCCAGCACCCTTGGACAGGTTATGAACACTGAAGCTTTCTTT. This sequence encodes CASTLGQVMNTEAFF.